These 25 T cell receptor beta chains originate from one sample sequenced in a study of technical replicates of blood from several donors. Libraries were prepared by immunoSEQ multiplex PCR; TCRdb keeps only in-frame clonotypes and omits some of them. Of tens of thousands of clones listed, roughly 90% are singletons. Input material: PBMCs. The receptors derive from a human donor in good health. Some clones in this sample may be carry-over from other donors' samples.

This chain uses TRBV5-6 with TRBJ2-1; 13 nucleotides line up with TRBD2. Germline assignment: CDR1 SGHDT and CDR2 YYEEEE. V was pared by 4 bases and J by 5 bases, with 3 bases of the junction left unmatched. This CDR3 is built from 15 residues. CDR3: CASSRTSGSHNEQFF. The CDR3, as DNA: TGTGCCAGCAGCCGGACTAGCGGGAGTCACAATGAGCAGTTCTTC.

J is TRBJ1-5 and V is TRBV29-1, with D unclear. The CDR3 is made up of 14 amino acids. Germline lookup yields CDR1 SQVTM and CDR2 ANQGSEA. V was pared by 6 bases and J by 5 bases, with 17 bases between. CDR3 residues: CSVRVVQPHQPQHF. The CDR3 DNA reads TGCAGCGTCAGAGTCGTACAGCCCCATCAGCCCCAGCATTTT.

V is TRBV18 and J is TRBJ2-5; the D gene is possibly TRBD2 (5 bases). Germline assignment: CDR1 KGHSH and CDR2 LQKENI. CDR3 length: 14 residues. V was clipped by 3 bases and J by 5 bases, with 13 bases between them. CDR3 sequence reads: CASSPWEKSETQYF. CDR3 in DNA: TGTGCCAGCTCACCCTGGGAGAAATCGGAGACCCAGTACTTC.

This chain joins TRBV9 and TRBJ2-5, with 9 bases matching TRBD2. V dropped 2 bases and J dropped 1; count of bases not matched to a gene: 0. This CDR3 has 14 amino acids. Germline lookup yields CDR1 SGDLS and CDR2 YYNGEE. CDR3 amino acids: CASSVSGSQETQYF. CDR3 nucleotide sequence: TGTGCCAGCAGCGTTAGCGGGAGCCAAGAGACCCAGTACTTC.

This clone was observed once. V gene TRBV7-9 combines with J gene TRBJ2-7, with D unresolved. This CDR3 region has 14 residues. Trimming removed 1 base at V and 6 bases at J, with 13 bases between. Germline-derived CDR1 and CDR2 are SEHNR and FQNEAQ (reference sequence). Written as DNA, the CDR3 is TGTGCCAGCAGCTTAGGTTACGACACACGCGAGCAGTACTTC. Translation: CASSLGYDTREQYF. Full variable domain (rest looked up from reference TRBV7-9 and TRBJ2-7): DTGVSQNPRHKITKRGQNVTFRCDPISEHNRLYWYRQTLGQGPEFLTYFQNEAQLEKSRLLSDRFSAERPKGSFSTLEIQRTEQGDSAMYLCASSLGYDTREQYFGPGTRLTVT.

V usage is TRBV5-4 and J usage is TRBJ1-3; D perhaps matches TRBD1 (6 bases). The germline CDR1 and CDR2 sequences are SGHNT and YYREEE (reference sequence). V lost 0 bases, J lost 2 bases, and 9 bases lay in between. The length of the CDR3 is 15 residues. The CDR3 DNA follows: TGTGCCAGCAGCTTGGACAGGGCAACTGGAAACACCATATATTTT. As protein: CASSLDRATGNTIYF.

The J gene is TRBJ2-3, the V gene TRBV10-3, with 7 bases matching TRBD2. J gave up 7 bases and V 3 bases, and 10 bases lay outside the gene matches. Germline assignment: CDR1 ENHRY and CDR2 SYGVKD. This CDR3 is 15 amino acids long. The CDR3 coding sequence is TGTGCCATCAGTGACCAGCTAGCGGAGGCGCATACGCAGTATTTT. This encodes CAISDQLAEAHTQYF.

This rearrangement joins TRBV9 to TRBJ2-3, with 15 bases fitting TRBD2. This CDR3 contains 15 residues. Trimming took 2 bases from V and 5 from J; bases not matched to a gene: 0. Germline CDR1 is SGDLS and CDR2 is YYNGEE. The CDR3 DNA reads TGTGCCAGCAGCGTGGGACTAGCGGGAGGAGATACGCAGTATTTT. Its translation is CASSVGLAGGDTQYF.

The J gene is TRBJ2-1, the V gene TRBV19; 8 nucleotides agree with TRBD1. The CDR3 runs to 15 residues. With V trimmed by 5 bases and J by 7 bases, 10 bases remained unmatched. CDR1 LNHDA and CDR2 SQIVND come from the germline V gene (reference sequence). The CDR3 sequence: CASSPRTGLLNEQFF. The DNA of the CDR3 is TGTGCCAGTAGTCCTCGGACAGGGTTGCTAAATGAGCAGTTCTTC.

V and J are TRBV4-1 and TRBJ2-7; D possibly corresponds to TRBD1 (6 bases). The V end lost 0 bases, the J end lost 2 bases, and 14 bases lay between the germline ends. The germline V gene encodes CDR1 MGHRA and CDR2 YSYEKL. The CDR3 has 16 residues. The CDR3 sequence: CASSQEYTGPTYEQYF. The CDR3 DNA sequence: TGCGCCAGCAGCCAAGAGTATACAGGGCCCACCTACGAGCAGTACTTC.

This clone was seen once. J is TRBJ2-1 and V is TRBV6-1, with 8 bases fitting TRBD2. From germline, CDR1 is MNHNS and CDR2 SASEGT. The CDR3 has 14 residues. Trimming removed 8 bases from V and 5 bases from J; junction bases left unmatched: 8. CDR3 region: CASRSGSNNNEQFF. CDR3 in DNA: TGTGCCAGCCGCAGCGGGAGTAACAACAATGAGCAGTTCTTC.

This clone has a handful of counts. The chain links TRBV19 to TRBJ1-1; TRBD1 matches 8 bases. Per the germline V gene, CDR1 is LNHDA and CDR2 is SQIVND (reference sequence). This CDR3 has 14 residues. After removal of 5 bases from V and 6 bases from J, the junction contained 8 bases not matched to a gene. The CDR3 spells CASSARDRPPEAFF. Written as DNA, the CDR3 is TGTGCCAGTAGTGCCAGGGACAGGCCCCCTGAAGCTTTCTTT.

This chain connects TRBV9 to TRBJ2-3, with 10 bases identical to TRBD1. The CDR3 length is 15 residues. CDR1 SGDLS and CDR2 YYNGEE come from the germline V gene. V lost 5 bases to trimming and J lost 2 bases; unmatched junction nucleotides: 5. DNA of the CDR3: TGTGCCAGCAGATTCGGGACAGGGGACACAGATACGCAGTATTTT. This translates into CASRFGTGDTDTQYF.

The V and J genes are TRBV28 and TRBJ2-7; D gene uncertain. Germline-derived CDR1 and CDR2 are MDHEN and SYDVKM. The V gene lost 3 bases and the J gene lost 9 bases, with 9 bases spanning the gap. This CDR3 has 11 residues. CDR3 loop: CASSFSSGQYF. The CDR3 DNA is TGTGCCAGCAGTTTTTCCTCCGGGCAGTACTTC.

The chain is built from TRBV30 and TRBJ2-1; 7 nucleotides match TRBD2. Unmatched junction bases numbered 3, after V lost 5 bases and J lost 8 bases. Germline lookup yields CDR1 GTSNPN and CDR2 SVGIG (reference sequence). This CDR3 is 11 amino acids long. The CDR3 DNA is TGTGCCTGGGGGGAGGGTGATGAGCAGTTCTTC. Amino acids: CAWGEGDEQFF.

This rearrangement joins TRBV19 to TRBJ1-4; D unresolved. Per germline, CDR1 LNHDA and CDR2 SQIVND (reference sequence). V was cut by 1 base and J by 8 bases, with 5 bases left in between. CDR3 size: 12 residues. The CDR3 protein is CASSIAGEKLFF. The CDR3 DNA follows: TGTGCCAGTAGTATAGCCGGGGAAAAACTGTTTTTT.

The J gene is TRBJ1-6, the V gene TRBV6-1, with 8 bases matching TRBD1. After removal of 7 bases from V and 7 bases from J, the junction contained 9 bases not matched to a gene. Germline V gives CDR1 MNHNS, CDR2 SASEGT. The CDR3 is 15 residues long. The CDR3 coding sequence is TGTGCCAGCATCATCCAGGGGGCAACGAATTCACCCCTCCACTTT. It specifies CASIIQGATNSPLHF.

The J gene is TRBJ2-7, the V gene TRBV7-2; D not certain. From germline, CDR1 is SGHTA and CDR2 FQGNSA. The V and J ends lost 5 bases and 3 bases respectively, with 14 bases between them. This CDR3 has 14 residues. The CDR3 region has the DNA TGTGCCAGCAGCCCAAGTCTAGACCTCTACGAGCAGTACTTC. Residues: CASSPSLDLYEQYF.

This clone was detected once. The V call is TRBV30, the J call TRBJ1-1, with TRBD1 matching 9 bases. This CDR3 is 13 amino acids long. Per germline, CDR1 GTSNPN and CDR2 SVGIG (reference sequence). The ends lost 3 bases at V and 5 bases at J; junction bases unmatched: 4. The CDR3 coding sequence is TGTGCCTGGAGGGCCGGGACAGGGACTGAAGCTTTCTTT. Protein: CAWRAGTGTEAFF.

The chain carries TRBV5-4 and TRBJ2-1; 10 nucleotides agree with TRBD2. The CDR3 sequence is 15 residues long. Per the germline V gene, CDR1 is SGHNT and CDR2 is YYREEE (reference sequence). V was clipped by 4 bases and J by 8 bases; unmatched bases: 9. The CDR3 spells CASSHVAGGTYEQFF. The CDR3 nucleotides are TGTGCCAGCAGCCATGTAGCGGGAGGAACGTATGAGCAGTTCTTC.

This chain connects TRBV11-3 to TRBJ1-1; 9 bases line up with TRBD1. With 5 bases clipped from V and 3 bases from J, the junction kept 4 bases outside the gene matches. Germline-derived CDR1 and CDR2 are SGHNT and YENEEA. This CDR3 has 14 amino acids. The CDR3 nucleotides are TGTGCCAGCAGCAAAAGGACAGGGGACACTGAAGCTTTCTTT. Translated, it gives CASSKRTGDTEAFF.

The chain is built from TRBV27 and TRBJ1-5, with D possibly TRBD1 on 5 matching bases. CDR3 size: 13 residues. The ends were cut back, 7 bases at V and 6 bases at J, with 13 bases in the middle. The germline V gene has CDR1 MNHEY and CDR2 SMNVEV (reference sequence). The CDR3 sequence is CASTGGFGQPQHF. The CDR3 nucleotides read TGTGCCAGCACGGGGGGATTCGGTCAGCCCCAGCATTTT.

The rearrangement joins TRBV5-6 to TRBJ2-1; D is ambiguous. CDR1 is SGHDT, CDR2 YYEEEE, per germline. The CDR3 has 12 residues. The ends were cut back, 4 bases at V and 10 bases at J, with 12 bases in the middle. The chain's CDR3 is CASSKTTLEQFF. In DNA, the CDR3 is TGTGCCAGCAGCAAAACGACATTAGAGCAGTTCTTC. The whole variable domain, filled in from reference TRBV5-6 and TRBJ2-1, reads DAGVTQSPTHLIKTRGQQVTLRCSPKSGHDTVSWYQQALGQGPQFIFQYYEEEERQRGNFPDRFSGHQFPNYSSELNVNALLLGDSALYLCASSKTTLEQFFGPGTRLTVL.

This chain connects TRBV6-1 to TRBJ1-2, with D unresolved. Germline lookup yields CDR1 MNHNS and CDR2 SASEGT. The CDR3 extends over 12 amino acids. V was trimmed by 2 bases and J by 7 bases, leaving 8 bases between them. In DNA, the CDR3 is TGTGCCAGCAGTGAAAGAGGTACTGGCTACACCTTC. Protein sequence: CASSERGTGYTF.

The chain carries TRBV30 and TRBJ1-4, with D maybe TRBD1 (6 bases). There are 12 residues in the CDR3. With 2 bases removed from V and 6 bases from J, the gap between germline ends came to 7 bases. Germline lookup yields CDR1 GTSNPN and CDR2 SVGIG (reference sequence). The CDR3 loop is CAWSTGYEKLFF. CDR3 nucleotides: TGTGCCTGGAGTACAGGGTATGAAAAACTGTTTTTT.